These 27 T cell receptor beta chains originate from one sample sequenced in a study of cytomegalovirus exposure and HLA in healthy donors listed by TCRdb under 2017. Preparation of the library involved the immunoSEQ multiplex PCR assay. For the multiplex PCR, a mixture combining 60 forward primers for TCR Vbeta segments and 13 reverse primers for TCR Jbeta segments was used. Imported from immuneACCESS, the table was reduced by TCRdb to in-frame sequences with V and J called. These copies leave out some clones; in studies compared against another copy, an unresolved V gene accounts for under half, and the cause of the remainder is not known. The table for this sample lists under 200,000 clones; approximately 85% of them were counted only once. Around 2.6% of the sample is held by the ten biggest clonotypes. Material: PBMCs. These receptors were obtained from a man aged 25 to 40 in good health and CMV-seropositive.

This clone showed up just a few times. The V call is TRBV6-5, the J call TRBJ2-7; 7 nucleotides line up with TRBD1. With V trimmed by 8 bases and J by 6 bases, 7 bases remained unmatched. The CDR3 totals 12 residues. Germline lookup yields CDR1 MNHEY and CDR2 SVGAGI. CDR3: CASEDRRREQYF. In DNA form, the CDR3 reads TGTGCCAGCGAGGACAGGCGGCGCGAGCAGTACTTC.

This clone was counted only a few times. The germline gene is not matched at one end of the junction; a read error may be the cause. This sequence joins TRBV7-9 and TRBJ1-2; TRBD1 is a possible D gene (5 bases). The CDR3 totals 16 residues. CDR1 is SEHNR and CDR2 is FQNEAQ in the germline V gene (reference sequence). The CDR3 spells CSSSSTRSTENYGYTF. The CDR3 DNA reads TGTTCCAGCAGCTCAACAAGATCGACAGAGAACTATGGCTACACCTTC.

In this sample, this clone turned up many times. CDR3 protein: CASSYSASGNAEAFF. DNA of the CDR3: TGTGCCAGCAGTTACTCGGCTTCAGGGAATGCTGAAGCTTTCTTT. The V gene is TRBV6-5, the J gene TRBJ1-1; tentative D call: TRBD1 (5 bases). The CDR3 length is 15 residues. V dropped 0 bases and J dropped 6 bases, with 14 bases sitting between them. Germline-derived CDR1 and CDR2 are MNHEY and SVGAGI.

The V and J genes are TRBV29-1 and TRBJ1-2, with 7 bases matching TRBD1. V shed 4 bases, J shed 5 bases, and the junction held 10 bases outside the gene matches. This CDR3 has 14 amino acids. Looked up from germline, CDR1 is SQVTM and CDR2 is ANQGSEA. CDR3 residues: CSVGNLGQQYGYTF. CDR3 DNA sequence: TGCAGCGTTGGTAATCTGGGACAGCAATATGGCTACACCTTC.

This chain connects TRBV9 to TRBJ2-3; 9 nucleotides line up with TRBD1. The germline CDR1 and CDR2 sequences are SGDLS and YYNGEE. With V trimmed by 4 bases and J by 5 bases, 11 bases remained unmatched. This CDR3 is built from 16 residues. The CDR3 region has the DNA TGTGCCAGCAGCCTCCGGGACAGGGAGAGAATAGATACGCAGTATTTT. Its protein is CASSLRDRERIDTQYF.

This clone was detected once. CDR3 residues: CASSLTSWETGSYEQYF. The CDR3 DNA sequence: TGTGCCAGCAGCTTAACTTCCTGGGAAACAGGCTCCTACGAGCAGTACTTC. The V and J genes are TRBV7-6 and TRBJ2-7; D may be TRBD1 (5 bases). The CDR3 has 17 amino acids. Trimming left V 2 bases short and J 0 bases short, with 17 bases between. Per the germline V gene, CDR1 is SGHVS and CDR2 is FNYEAQ. Complete variable domain (other parts from reference TRBV7-6 and TRBJ2-7): GAGVSQSPRYKVTKRGQDVALRCDPISGHVSLYWYRQALGQGPEFLTYFNYEAQQDKSGLPNDRFSAERPEGSISTLTIQRTEQRDSAMYRCASSLTSWETGSYEQYFGPGTRLTVT.

This clone was counted a few times. The V gene is TRBV5-6, the J gene TRBJ2-6; D remains unclear. The CDR3 is 18 amino acids. V was trimmed by 5 bases and J by 0 bases, leaving 18 bases between them. Germline lookup yields CDR1 SGHDT and CDR2 YYEEEE. The CDR3 DNA is TGTGCCAGCAGGTGGGCTTCCGACGGTGGCTCTGGGGCCAACGTCCTGACTTTC. Its protein product is CASRWASDGGSGANVLTF.

CDR3 nucleotides: TGTGCCAGCAGCTTAGACCAGGGGGCCGGTGGCTACACCTTC. Translated: CASSLDQGAGGYTF. The chain employs TRBV7-9 and TRBJ1-2; 8 bases align to TRBD1. Trimming removed 1 base from V and 7 bases from J; junction bases left unmatched: 5. Germline CDR1 reads SEHNR; CDR2 reads FQNEAQ (reference sequence). The CDR3 runs 14 residues.

This clone turned up a few times. The V and J genes are TRBV5-1 and TRBJ1-1; D perhaps matches TRBD1 (5 bases). Trimming pared 4 bases from V and 2 bases from J, leaving 12 bases between. In germline, CDR1 is SGHRS, CDR2 YFSETQ. The CDR3 contains 14 residues. The CDR3 DNA reads TGCGCCAGCAGCCACGACGGACAAAACACTGAAGCTTTCTTT. Encoded protein: CASSHDGQNTEAFF.

The chain links TRBV19 to TRBJ2-2; D might be TRBD2 (6 bases). Germline V gene lookup returns CDR1 LNHDA and CDR2 SQIVND (reference sequence). This CDR3 has 18 amino acids. V gave up 0 bases and J gave up 4 bases, with 18 bases separating them. CDR3 DNA sequence: TGTGCCAGTAGTATAGAACCTCGTACGGGACTCCGCACCGGGGAGCTGTTTTTT. The encoded protein is CASSIEPRTGLRTGELFF. The full variable domain, with the rest looked up from reference TRBV19 and TRBJ2-2, is DGGITQSPKYLFRKEGQNVTLSCEQNLNHDAMYWYRQDPGQGLRLIYYSQIVNDFQKGDIAEGYSVSREKKESFPLTVTSAQKNPTAFYLCASSIEPRTGLRTGELFFGEGSRLTVL.

This sequence joins TRBV29-1 and TRBJ2-6; 7 bases align to TRBD1. Trimming took 4 bases from V and 0 from J; bases not matched to a gene: 12. The CDR3 is made up of 18 amino acids. Germline loops: CDR1 SQVTM, CDR2 ANQGSEA. CDR3 sequence (DNA): TGCAGCGTTGGCGGAGACCGGACAGGCAACTCTGGGGCCAACGTCCTGACTTTC. It translates to CSVGGDRTGNSGANVLTF.

The CDR3 loop is CSVRTTGFTDTQYF. CDR3 DNA: TGCAGCGTCCGGACTACCGGTTTCACAGATACGCAGTATTTT. The chain uses TRBV29-1 and TRBJ2-3, with a possible D match to TRBD2 (6 bases). CDR1 and CDR2 (germline): SQVTM, ANQGSEA. V shed 6 bases and J shed 2 bases, with 15 bases lying between them. The CDR3 is 14 residues long.

The chain couples TRBV2 to TRBJ1-3; unclear D gene. This CDR3 is 14 amino acids long. V was cut by 3 bases and J by 11 bases, with 17 bases left in between. Looked up from germline, CDR1 is SNHLY and CDR2 is FYNNEI. The CDR3: CASSDIRWEGAIYF. CDR3 DNA: TGTGCCAGCAGTGATATTCGATGGGAGGGCGCCATATATTTT.

This chain joins TRBV7-2 and TRBJ2-1, with a tentative D call TRBD2 (5 bases). The germline gives CDR1 SGHTA, CDR2 FQGNSA. The V end was cut by 3 bases, the J end by 4 bases, with 13 bases between. This CDR3 is 15 amino acids long. The CDR3 here is CASSFVRTLYNEQFF. The CDR3 DNA is TGTGCCAGCAGCTTCGTTAGGACTCTTTACAATGAGCAGTTCTTC.

This clone has a single count. The genes are TRBV10-1 and TRBJ2-1; TRBD2 matches 9 bases. The V and J ends lost 9 bases and 2 bases, in that order; junction bases with no gene match: 2. The V gene's germline CDR1 is WNHNN and CDR2 SYGVQD (reference sequence). The CDR3 totals 13 residues. The CDR3 DNA reads TGCGCCAGTTCTAGCGGGACCTACAATGAGCAGTTCTTC. It is translated as CASSSGTYNEQFF.

This sequence joins TRBV7-2 and TRBJ2-4; 8 positions match TRBD1. The trim removed 4 bases at V and 8 bases at J, leaving 7 bases unmatched. The CDR3 length is 14 residues. Germline V CDR1 and CDR2: SGHTA, FQGNSA. CDR3 DNA: TGTGCCAGCAGCTCCCCCGGGACAGGTCACATTCAGTACTTC. Translation: CASSSPGTGHIQYF. The full variable domain, in which reference TRBV7-2 and TRBJ2-4 provide the parts outside the CDR3, is GAGVSQSPSNKVTEKGKDVELRCDPISGHTALYWYRQSLGQGLEFLIYFQGNSAPDKSGLPSDRFSAERTGGSVSTLTIQRTQQEDSAVYLCASSSPGTGHIQYFGAGTRLSVL.

The chain joins TRBV29-1 to TRBJ1-2; 7 bases map to TRBD1. J was trimmed by 0 bases and V by 6 bases; bases with no gene match: 4. The CDR3 spans 13 residues. Germline CDR1 is SQVTM and CDR2 is ANQGSEA. The CDR3 reads CSVGQVANYGYTF. The CDR3 coding sequence is TGCAGCGTCGGACAGGTAGCTAACTATGGCTACACCTTC.

This clone was seen once. One end of the junction fails to match germline, which may point to a read error. V usage is TRBV7-7 and J usage is TRBJ2-5; 8 nucleotides line up with TRBD1. This CDR3 contains 13 residues. CDR1 SSHAT and CDR2 FNYEAQ come from the germline V gene (reference sequence). CDR3 protein: CASSQDREETQYF. DNA of the CDR3: TGTGCTAGCAGCCAGGACAGGGAAGAGACCCAGTACTTC.

Worth noting for this clone: An end of the junction differs from the germline gene, which may be a read error. This chain uses TRBV7-9 with TRBJ1-1; 8 nucleotides align to TRBD1. The CDR3 length is 15 residues. Germline CDR1 and CDR2: SEHNR and FQNEAQ (reference sequence). The CDR3 loop reads CSSSSTGTGYTEAFF. The CDR3 coding sequence is TGTTCCAGCAGCTCGACCGGGACAGGCTACACTGAAGCTTTCTTT.

This sequence joins TRBV4-1 and TRBJ2-3; 14 nucleotides agree with TRBD2. The V gene's germline CDR1 is MGHRA and CDR2 YSYEKL. This CDR3 spans 17 amino acids. V shed 3 bases, J shed 6 bases, and the junction held 8 bases outside the gene matches. The CDR3 is CASSQTGGLAGADTQYF. The CDR3 region has the DNA TGCGCCAGCAGCCAGACCGGGGGACTAGCGGGAGCGGATACGCAGTATTTT.

The chain joins TRBV2 to TRBJ1-1; D perhaps matches TRBD1 (5 bases). This CDR3 contains 14 residues. Germline-derived CDR1 and CDR2 are SNHLY and FYNNEI. V lost 3 bases and J 6 bases, leaving 14 bases between the germline ends. Here the CDR3 reads CASSDQAAGAEAFF. DNA of the CDR3: TGTGCCAGCAGTGACCAGGCGGCGGGGGCTGAAGCTTTCTTT.

This rearrangement joins TRBV19 to TRBJ1-2; 9 bases fit TRBD1. Germline assignment: CDR1 LNHDA and CDR2 SQIVND (reference sequence). The CDR3 runs 18 residues. Trimming at V came to 1 base and at J to 0 bases, leaving 9 bases not matched to a gene. CDR3 nucleotide sequence: TGTGCCAGTAGTATAGGGGGACAGGGCCCCTATCCTAACTATGGCTACACCTTC. This encodes CASSIGGQGPYPNYGYTF.

The chain has TRBV6-6 and TRBJ2-1; D possibly corresponds to TRBD1 (6 bases). CDR1 is MNHNY and CDR2 is SVGAGI in the germline V gene (reference sequence). The CDR3 sequence is 11 residues long. Deletions cut 3 bases from V and 15 bases from J, with 12 bases between. CDR3 coding DNA: TGTGCCAGCAGTTATCAGGGGCCCTGGTTCTTC. Amino acid sequence: CASSYQGPWFF.

The chain joins TRBV19 to TRBJ1-3; 9 bases fit TRBD1. The CDR3 loop spans 16 amino acids. V lost 4 bases, J lost 1 base, and 5 bases stayed unmatched. The germline gives CDR1 LNHDA, CDR2 SQIVND (reference sequence). The CDR3 DNA follows: TGTGCCAGTAGTACCGGGACAGGGTGGTCTGGAAACACCATATATTTT. Translation gives CASSTGTGWSGNTIYF.

The gene calls are TRBV5-1 and TRBJ2-1; 7 nucleotides agree with TRBD2. CDR3 size: 17 residues. The germline V gene encodes CDR1 SGHRS and CDR2 YFSETQ. V lost 7 bases, J lost 4 bases, and 17 bases stayed unmatched. The CDR3 nucleotides are TGCGCCAGCCGGGTGGGGTATGGCGGGAGCCAGTACAATGAGCAGTTCTTC. It is translated as CASRVGYGGSQYNEQFF.

The chain uses TRBV4-1 and TRBJ1-1; D is unclear. Germline V gene data show CDR1 as MGHRA and CDR2 as YSYEKL. V was shortened by 4 bases and J by 2 bases, with 8 bases between the two germline ends. The CDR3 spans 13 residues. CDR3 amino acids: CASSLAGNTEAFF. The CDR3 nucleotides are TGCGCCAGCAGCCTCGCAGGAAACACTGAAGCTTTCTTT.

The chain recombines TRBV6-5 with TRBJ1-1; 7 bases line up with TRBD1. With V trimmed by 6 bases and J by 2 bases, 9 bases remained unmatched. CDR3 length: 15 amino acids. CDR1 is MNHEY and CDR2 is SVGAGI in the germline V gene. The CDR3: CASSLGQAVNTEAFF. CDR3 nucleotides: TGTGCCAGCAGCCTAGGACAGGCGGTTAACACTGAAGCTTTCTTT.